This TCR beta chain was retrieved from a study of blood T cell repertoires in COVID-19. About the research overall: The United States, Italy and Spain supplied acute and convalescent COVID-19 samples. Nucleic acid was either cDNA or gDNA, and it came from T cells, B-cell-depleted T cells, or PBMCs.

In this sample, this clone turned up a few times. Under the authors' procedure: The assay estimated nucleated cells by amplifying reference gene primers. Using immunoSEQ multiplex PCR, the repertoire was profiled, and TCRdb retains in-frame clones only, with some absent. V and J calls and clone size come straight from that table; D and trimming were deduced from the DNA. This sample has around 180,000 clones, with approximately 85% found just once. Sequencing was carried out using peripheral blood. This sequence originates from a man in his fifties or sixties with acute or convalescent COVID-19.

This CDR3 is CASSYRAGRFDEQYF. CDR3 nucleotide sequence: TGTGCCAGCAGTTACCGTGCCGGGAGGTTCGACGAGCAGTACTTC. The chain has TRBV6-2 or TRBV6-3 and TRBJ2-7, with 7 nucleotides matching TRBD2. The CDR3 sequence is 15 residues long. The V gene's germline CDR1 is MNHEY and CDR2 SVGEGT. The ends lost 2 bases at V and 5 bases at J; junction bases unmatched: 9.